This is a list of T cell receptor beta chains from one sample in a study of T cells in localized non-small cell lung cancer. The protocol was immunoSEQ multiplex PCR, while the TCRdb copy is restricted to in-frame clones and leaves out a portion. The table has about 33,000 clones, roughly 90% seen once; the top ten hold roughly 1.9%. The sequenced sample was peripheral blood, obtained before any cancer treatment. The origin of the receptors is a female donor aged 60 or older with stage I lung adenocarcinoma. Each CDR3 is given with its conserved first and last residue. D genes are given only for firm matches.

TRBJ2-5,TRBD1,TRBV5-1,TGCGCCAGCAGCTATAGAGGGACAGGGGGCATGGAGACCCAGTACTTC,CASSYRGTGGMETQYF
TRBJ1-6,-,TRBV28,TGTGCCAGCAGTAAAAAGGGGCAGATCAATTCACCCCTCCACTTT,CASSKKGQINSPLHF
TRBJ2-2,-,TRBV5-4,TGTGCCAGCAGCTCAGGCAAAACGAACACCGGGGAGCTGTTTTTT,CASSSGKTNTGELFF
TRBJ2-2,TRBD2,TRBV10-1,TGCGCCAGCAGTGAGCCGGCACCCGGGACTAGCGGAAACACCGGGGAGCTGTTTTTT,CASSEPAPGTSGNTGELFF
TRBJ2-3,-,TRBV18,TGTGCCAGCTCACCATCCCGGGGCAGGGATACGCAGTATTTT,CASSPSRGRDTQYF
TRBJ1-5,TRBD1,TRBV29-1,TGCAGCGTTGTGACAGGGCGTAATCAGCCCCAGCATTTT,CSVVTGRNQPQHF
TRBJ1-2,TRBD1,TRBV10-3,TGTGCCATCAGTGCGACAGGGCTTGGCTACACCTTC,CAISATGLGYTF
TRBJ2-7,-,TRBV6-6,TGTGCCAGCAGTTACCCCGGACTCCCACTCGGGCAGTACTTC,CASSYPGLPLGQYF
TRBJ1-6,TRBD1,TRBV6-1,TGTGCCAGCAGTGCCCGGGACAGGGGGCTGATTGCTTCACCCCTCCACTTT,CASSARDRGLIASPLHF
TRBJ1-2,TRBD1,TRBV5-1,TGCGCCAGCAGCCTGGACCCCCCGACAGGGGTAATCTATGGCTACACCTTC,CASSLDPPTGVIYGYTF
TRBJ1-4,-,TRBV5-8,TGTGCCAGCAGCTTGGGTGGAGGGATGGATGAAAAACTGTTTTTT,CASSLGGGMDEKLFF
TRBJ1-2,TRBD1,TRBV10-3,TGTGCCATCAGCGACAGGGGTGAGGGCTACACCTTC,CAISDRGEGYTF
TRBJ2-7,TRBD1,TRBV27,TGTGCCAGCAGTTCCGACAGGGGTAGCTACGAGCAGTACTTC,CASSSDRGSYEQYF
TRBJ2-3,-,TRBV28,TGTGCCAGCAGTTCCCCCGCCGTGGGCACAGATACGCAGTATTTT,CASSSPAVGTDTQYF
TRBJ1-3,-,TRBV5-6,TGTGCCAGCAGCTTTGAACGGATCAGCTCTGGAAACACCATATATTTT,CASSFERISSGNTIYF
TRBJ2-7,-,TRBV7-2,TGTGCCAGCAGTCTTGACAGGAACTCCTACGAGCAGTACTTC,CASSLDRNSYEQYF
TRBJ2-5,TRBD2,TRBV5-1,TGCGCCAGCAGCTTGGGGCTAGCGGGGAAAGAGACCCAGTACTTC,CASSLGLAGKETQYF
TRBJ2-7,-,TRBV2,TGTGCCAGCAGTGAAGATAGGGCAGGGACTTACGAGCAGTACTTC,CASSEDRAGTYEQYF
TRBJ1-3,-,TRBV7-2,TGTGCCGGCAGCCGGGGGCGGAGCTCTGGAAACACCATATATTTT,CAGSRGRSSGNTIYF
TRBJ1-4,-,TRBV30,TGTGCCTGGACGGACAGTCTCGCTCCTAATGAAAAACTGTTTTTT,CAWTDSLAPNEKLFF
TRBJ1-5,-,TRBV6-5,TGTGCCAGCAGTGAAGGTGTAAACAATCAGCCCCAGCATTTT,CASSEGVNNQPQHF
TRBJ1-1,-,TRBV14,TGTGCCAGCAGTGCCGCCGGGGCGCGAACTGAAGCTTTCTTT,CASSAAGARTEAFF
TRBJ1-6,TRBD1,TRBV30,TGTGCCTGGGGACAGGACGGCAATTCACCCCTCCACTTT,CAWGQDGNSPLHF
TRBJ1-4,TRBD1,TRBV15,TGTGCCACCAGCAGAGGAGGACAGGGCGATGAAAAACTGTTTTTT,CATSRGGQGDEKLFF
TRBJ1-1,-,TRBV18,TGTGCCAGCTCACCACAAAGGGAGACTGAAGCTTTCTTT,CASSPQRETEAFF
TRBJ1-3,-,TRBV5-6,TGTGCCAGCAGCTCCCCAGGCCAGACCTCTGGAAACACCATATATTTT,CASSSPGQTSGNTIYF
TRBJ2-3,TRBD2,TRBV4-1,TGCGCCAGCAGCCAAGGTATAGCGGGGGCGACTAGCACAGATACGCAGTATTTT,CASSQGIAGATSTDTQYF
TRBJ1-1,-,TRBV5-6,TGTGCCAGCATCCGGCGAGGGCTACGAACTGAAGCTTTCTTT,CASIRRGLRTEAFF
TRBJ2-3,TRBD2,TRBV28,TGTGCCAGCAGTTTTCGACTAGCCGGCACAGATACGCAGTATTTT,CASSFRLAGTDTQYF
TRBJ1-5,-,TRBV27,TGTGCCAGCAGTTTCTCAGGAACGGGGAATCAGCCCCAGCATTTT,CASSFSGTGNQPQHF
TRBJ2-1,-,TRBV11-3,TGTGCCAGCAGCTTAGAGCCTAGCTCCTACAATGAGCAGTTCTTC,CASSLEPSSYNEQFF
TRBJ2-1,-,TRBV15,TGTGCCACCAGGGGGGGTGGTCTGGGGGCTGAGCAGTTCTTC,CATRGGGLGAEQFF
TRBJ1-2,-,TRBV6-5,TGTGCCAGCAGTGTCCTGCATGGGGGTTCGAATGGCTACACCTTC,CASSVLHGGSNGYTF